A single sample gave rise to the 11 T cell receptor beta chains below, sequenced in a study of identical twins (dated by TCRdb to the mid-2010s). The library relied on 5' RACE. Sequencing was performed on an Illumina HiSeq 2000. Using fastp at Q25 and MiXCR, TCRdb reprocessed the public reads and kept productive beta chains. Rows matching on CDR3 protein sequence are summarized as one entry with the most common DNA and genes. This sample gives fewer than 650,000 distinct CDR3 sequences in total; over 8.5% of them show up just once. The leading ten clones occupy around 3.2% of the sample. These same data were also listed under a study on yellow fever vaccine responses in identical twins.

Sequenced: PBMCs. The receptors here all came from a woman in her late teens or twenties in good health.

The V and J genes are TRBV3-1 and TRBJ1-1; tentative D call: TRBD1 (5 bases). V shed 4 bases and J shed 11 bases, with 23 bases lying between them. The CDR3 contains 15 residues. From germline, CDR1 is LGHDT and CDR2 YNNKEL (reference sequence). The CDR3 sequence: CASSPLAQGSGWAFF. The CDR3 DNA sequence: TGTGCCAGCAGCCCTCTCGCCCAAGGGTCAGGGTGGGCTTTCTTT.

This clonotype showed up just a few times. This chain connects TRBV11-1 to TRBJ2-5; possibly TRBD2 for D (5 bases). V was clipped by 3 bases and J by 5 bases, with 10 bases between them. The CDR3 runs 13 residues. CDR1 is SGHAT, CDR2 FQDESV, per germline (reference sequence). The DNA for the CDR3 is TGTGCCAGCAGCTTTTTCGGGGAGGAGACCCAGTACTTC. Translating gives CASSFFGEETQYF.

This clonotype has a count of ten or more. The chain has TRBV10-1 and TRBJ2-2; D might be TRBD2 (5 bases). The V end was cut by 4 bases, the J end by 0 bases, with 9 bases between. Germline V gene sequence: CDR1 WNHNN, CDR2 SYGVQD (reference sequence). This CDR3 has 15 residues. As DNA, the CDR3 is TGCGCCAGCAGTGGACGTAGCGCGAACACCGGGGAGCTGTTTTTT. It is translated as CASSGRSANTGELFF.

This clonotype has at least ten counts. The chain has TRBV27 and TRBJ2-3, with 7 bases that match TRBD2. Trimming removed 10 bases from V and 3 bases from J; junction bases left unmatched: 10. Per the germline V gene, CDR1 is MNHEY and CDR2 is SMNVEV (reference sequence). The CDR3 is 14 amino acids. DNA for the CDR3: TGTGCCATACCACCGGGACTACAAACAGATACGCAGTATTTT. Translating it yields CAIPPGLQTDTQYF.

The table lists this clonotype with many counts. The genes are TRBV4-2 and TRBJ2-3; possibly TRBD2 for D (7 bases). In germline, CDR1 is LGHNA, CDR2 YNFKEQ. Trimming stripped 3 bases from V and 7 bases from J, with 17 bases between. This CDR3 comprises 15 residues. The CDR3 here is CASSHSRGGPNTQYF. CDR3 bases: TGTGCCAGCAGCCATTCTAGGGGGGGCCCGAATACGCAGTATTTT.

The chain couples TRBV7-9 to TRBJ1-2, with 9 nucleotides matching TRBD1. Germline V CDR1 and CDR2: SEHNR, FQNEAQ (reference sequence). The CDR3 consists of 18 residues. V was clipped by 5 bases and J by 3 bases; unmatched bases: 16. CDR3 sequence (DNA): TGTGCCAGCAGCCCAAGGGACAGGGTATCAACCCGCGACTATGGCTACACCTTC. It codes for CASSPRDRVSTRDYGYTF.

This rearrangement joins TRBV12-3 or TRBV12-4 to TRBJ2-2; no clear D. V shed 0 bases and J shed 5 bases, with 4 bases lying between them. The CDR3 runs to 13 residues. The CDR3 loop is CASSLAITGELFF. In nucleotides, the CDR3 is TGTGCCAGCAGTTTAGCCATTACCGGGGAGCTGTTTTTT.

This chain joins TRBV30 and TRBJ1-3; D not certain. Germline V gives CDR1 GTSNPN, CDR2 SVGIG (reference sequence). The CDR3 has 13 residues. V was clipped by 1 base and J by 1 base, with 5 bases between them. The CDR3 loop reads CAWSGPSGNTIYF. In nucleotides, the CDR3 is TGTGCCTGGAGTGGGCCATCTGGAAACACCATATATTTT.

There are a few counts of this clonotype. The CDR3 is CASIQREKNNEQFF. The DNA of the CDR3 is TGTGCCAGCATCCAGCGGGAGAAAAACAATGAGCAGTTCTTC. This chain connects TRBV7-9 to TRBJ2-1, with TRBD2 matching 8 bases. In germline, CDR1 is SEHNR, CDR2 FQNEAQ (reference sequence). V lost 7 bases to trimming and J lost 5 bases; unmatched junction nucleotides: 7. The CDR3 is 14 amino acids.

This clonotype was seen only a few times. The DNA of the CDR3 is TGTGCCAGCAGTTTACGCCCTGGACAGGGCTTGAGGGAGCAGTACTTC. Protein sequence: CASSLRPGQGLREQYF. The chain carries TRBV27 and TRBJ2-7; 8 bases are a match to TRBD1. This CDR3 contains 16 residues. Per the germline V gene, CDR1 is MNHEY and CDR2 is SMNVEV (reference sequence). V was pared by 2 bases and J by 7 bases, with 13 bases of the junction left unmatched.

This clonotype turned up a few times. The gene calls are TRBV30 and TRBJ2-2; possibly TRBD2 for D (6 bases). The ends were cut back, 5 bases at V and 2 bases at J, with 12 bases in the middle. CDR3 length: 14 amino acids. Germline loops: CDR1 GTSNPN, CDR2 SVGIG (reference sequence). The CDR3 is CAWDAGLNTGELFF. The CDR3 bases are TGTGCCTGGGACGCAGGACTAAACACCGGGGAGCTGTTTTTT.